The T cell receptor beta chain described here comes from a study of molecular identifiers for immune sequencing clone quantification listed by TCRdb under 2018. Concerning the study at large: For a replicate experiment, RNA from around 20,000 or 99,000 naive CD8 T cells was divided into five aliquots, and four of the five aliquots were sequenced. This methods study used CD8 T cells to benchmark TCR RNA copy counting and molecular-identifier clustering-based TCR repertoire sequencing (MIDCIRS). Broad study findings and their caveats: In CMV-specific effector cells, over 97% of molecules were held by clones above 20 RNA copies, whereas under 1% of molecules were held by such clones in naive cells. Naive libraries contained spiked-in Jurkat TCR RNA (roughly 10 copies' worth), which is not part of the donor repertoire. Modeling estimated roughly 3 recovered TCR RNA copies per cell, compared with approximately 10 by digital PCR, which implies about 30% capture efficiency. Identical TCR molecules sharing a barcode could cause highly expanded clone sizes to be underestimated. Spiked-in Jurkat TCR RNA equal to a single cell's worth was reported to be detectable even within one million naive CD8 T cells. When barcode sub-clustering was not used, chimeric consensus sequences inflated TCR diversity, with chimeras reaching as high as 47%.

Libraries of naive CD8 T cells were built from approximately 20,000 to 980,000 sorted cells, with 10%, 30% or 50% of the purified RNA used. Naive CD8 T cells, defined as CD8+CD4-CCR7+CD45RA+, were FACS-sorted into RLT Plus buffer on a BD FACSAria II. Detection sensitivity was tested by spiking Jurkat RNA equal to some 11 TCR copies' worth into samples containing roughly 17,000-1,000,000 naive CD8 T cells. Enrichment of CD8 T cells was done with RosetteSep CD8+ T Cell Enrichment Cocktail plus Ficoll-Paque, and ACK red cell lysis came afterward. On this clonotype: The clone's antigen remains unknown. Per-nucleotide qualities are absent, and no much larger clonotype sits a single base away.

Library preparation was by PCR. The sample was run on a NextSeq 500. Bulk TCR libraries were prepared as previously described, using TCR primers listed in Table S5. The Qiagen AllPrep DNA/RNA kit was used to purify total RNA. Before analysis, reads from multiple sequencing runs of one library were combined. The published analysis was carried out like this. Reads were retained only if the reads had an exact TCR constant sequence, and the retained reads were trimmed to 150 nt and grouped according to their 12-nt molecular barcodes. Reads inside each barcode group were sub-clustered using a 15% Levenshtein threshold, and a quality-weighted consensus sequence was constructed for each RNA molecule. Non-functional sequences were filtered out, along with any lower-count sequence sitting one edit away from another sequence. Based on a fit of two negative binomial distributions, barcode sub-clusters having less than 20% of the maximum read count were discarded. TCRdb trimmed public reads at Q25 via fastp, called clones via MiXCR and kept in-frame beta chains. Rows with a matching CDR3 protein are joined into one entry that keeps the most common DNA and genes. It is TCRdb's table, rather than the study itself, that gives the V and J calls and clone size. The sample table lists about 8,300 distinct CDR3 sequences, 33% of them with a count of one. The top ten clones comprise approximately 5.1% of the sample.

Inclusive of the bounding cysteine and phenylalanine, the CDR3 is 15 residues long. The entry retains the CDR3 DNA only, 45 bases that are in frame from base 1. CDR1 and CDR2, looked up from the germline V gene, are MNHEY and SVGAGI. Clipping removes 8 bases from V and 9 bases from J, with 17 as the unmatched junction base count. This chain joins TRBV6-5 to TRBJ2-5; TRBD2 agrees with 8 junctional bases. Sequences were obtained from naive CD8+ T cells from blood, with Jurkat cell RNA spiked in. The cell subset or site label, as the study defines it: FACS-sorted CD8+CD4-CCR7+CD45RA+ naive T cells. The receptor's source is a human donor in good health. Some libraries in this study had Jurkat cell RNA spiked in. The nucleotide sequence reads TGTGCCAGCCCCCCCCTAGCGGGTCCCCGGGAGGCCCAGTACTTC. It encodes CASPPLAGPREAQYF.